The clone carrying this T cell receptor beta chain has more than one count but fewer than ten. Its antigen is unknown. The data originate from a study of early T cells in non-severe SARS-CoV-2 infection. Study overall: Unsorted whole-blood RNA was sequenced in bulk, leaving chains unpaired.

Study observations and caveats: Reliance on VDJdb matching favored anti-spike CD8 responses; private and CD4 specificities were missed.

Attachment of unique molecular identifiers to individual cDNA molecules was performed. MiXCR, applied by TCRdb to the 5' RACE reads, yields one record per CDR3 protein. Of roughly 26,000 distinct CDR3 sequences in the sample, 5% to 6.5% were seen once. Sequencing was performed on whole blood. This clonotype originated in an adult who was a healthcare worker with PCR-confirmed SARS-CoV-2 infection or an uninfected control (not recorded which).

The CDR3: CASSQMTGGTEAFF. DNA of the CDR3: TGTGCCAGCAGCCAGATGACAGGGGGCACTGAAGCTTTCTTT. J is TRBJ1-1 and V is TRBV4-2, with 9 positions matching TRBD1. CDR3 size: 14 residues. Germline CDR1 is LGHNA and CDR2 is YNFKEQ. Trimming cost V 3 bases and J 4 bases; bases outside gene matches: 3.